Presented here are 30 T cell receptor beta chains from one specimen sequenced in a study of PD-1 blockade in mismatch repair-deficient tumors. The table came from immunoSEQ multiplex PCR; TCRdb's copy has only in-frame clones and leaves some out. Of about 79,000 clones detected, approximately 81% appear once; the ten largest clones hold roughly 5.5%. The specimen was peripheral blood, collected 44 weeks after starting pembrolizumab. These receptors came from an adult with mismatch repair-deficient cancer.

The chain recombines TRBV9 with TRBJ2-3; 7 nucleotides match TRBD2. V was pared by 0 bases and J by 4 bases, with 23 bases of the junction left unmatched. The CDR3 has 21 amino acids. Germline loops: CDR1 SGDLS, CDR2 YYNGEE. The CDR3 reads CASSVVLPQLRGRAGADTQYF. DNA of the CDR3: TGTGCCAGCAGCGTAGTACTCCCCCAGTTACGTGGGAGGGCCGGAGCAGATACGCAGTATTTT. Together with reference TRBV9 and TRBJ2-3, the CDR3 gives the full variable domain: DSGVTQTPKHLITATGQRVTLRCSPRSGDLSVYWYQQSLDQGLQFLIQYYNGEERAKGNILERFSAQQFPDLHSELNLSSLELGDSALYFCASSVVLPQLRGRAGADTQYFGPGTRLTVL.

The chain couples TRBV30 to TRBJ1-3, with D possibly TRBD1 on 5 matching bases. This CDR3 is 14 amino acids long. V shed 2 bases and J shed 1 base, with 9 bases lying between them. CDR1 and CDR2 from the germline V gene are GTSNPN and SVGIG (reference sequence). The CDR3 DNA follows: TGTGCCTGGAGTAACCGGGGGTCTGGAAACACCATATATTTT. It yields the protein CAWSNRGSGNTIYF.

This CDR3 reads CASCPSGLPAETQYF. The CDR3 DNA reads as TGTGCCAGCTGCCCTAGCGGACTCCCGGCGGAGACCCAGTACTTC. The chain couples TRBV2 to TRBJ2-5, with TRBD2 identical over 7 bases. The CDR3 has 15 amino acids. The germline V gene has CDR1 SNHLY and CDR2 FYNNEI. V trimming: 8 bases; J trimming: 5 bases; junction bases outside the gene matches: 14. Supplemented by reference TRBV2 and TRBJ2-5, the full variable domain reads EPEVTQTPSHQVTQMGQEVILRCVPISNHLYFYWYRQILGQKVEFLVSFYNNEISEKSEIFDDQFSVERPDGSNFTLKIRSTKLEDSAMYFCASCPSGLPAETQYFGPGTRLLVL.

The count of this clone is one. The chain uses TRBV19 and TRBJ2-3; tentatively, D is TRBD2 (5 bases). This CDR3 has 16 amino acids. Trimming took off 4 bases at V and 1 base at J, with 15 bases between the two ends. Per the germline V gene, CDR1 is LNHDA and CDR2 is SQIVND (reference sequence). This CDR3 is CASSTLGKGRTDTQYF. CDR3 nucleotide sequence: TGTGCCAGTAGTACCCTCGGGAAGGGCCGCACAGATACGCAGTATTTT.

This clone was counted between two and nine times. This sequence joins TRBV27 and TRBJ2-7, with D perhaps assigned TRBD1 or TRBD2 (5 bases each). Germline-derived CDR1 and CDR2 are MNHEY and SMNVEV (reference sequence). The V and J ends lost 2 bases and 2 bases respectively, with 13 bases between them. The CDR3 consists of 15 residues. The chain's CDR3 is CASSLALGPTYEQYF. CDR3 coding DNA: TGTGCCAGCAGTTTAGCTTTGGGACCCACCTACGAGCAGTACTTC.

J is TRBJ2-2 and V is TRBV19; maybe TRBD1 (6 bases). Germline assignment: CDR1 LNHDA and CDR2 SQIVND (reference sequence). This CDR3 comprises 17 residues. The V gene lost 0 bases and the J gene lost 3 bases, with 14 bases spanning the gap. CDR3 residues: CASSIDNPGTYTGELFF. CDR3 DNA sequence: TGTGCCAGTAGTATAGATAACCCAGGGACATACACCGGGGAGCTGTTTTTT.

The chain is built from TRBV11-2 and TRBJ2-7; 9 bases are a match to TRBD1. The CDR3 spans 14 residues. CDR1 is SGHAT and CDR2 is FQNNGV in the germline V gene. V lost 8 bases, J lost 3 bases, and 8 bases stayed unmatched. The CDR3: CASAWTGDYYEQYF. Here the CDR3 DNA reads TGTGCCAGCGCATGGACAGGGGACTACTACGAGCAGTACTTC.

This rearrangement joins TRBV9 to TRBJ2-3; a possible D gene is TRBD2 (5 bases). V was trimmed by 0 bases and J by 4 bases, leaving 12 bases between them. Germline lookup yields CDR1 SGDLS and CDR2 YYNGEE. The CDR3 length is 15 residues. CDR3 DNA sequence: TGTGCCAGCAGCGTAGGCGTCTCTAGCTCAGATACGCAGTATTTT. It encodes CASSVGVSSSDTQYF. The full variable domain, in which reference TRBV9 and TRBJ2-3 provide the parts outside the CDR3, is DSGVTQTPKHLITATGQRVTLRCSPRSGDLSVYWYQQSLDQGLQFLIQYYNGEERAKGNILERFSAQQFPDLHSELNLSSLELGDSALYFCASSVGVSSSDTQYFGPGTRLTVL.

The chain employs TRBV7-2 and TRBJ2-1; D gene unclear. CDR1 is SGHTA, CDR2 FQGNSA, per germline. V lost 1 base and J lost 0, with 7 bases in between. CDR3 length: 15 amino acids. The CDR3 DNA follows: TGTGCCAGCAGCTTAGAACGTGGCTCCTACAATGAGCAGTTCTTC. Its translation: CASSLERGSYNEQFF.

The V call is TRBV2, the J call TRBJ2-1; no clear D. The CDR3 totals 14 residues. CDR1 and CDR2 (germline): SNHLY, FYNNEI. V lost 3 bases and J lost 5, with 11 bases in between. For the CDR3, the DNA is TGTGCCAGCAGTGATGCCGCAGGCCACAATGAGCAGTTCTTC. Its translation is CASSDAAGHNEQFF. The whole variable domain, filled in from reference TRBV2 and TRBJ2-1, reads EPEVTQTPSHQVTQMGQEVILRCVPISNHLYFYWYRQILGQKVEFLVSFYNNEISEKSEIFDDQFSVERPDGSNFTLKIRSTKLEDSAMYFCASSDAAGHNEQFFGPGTRLTVL.

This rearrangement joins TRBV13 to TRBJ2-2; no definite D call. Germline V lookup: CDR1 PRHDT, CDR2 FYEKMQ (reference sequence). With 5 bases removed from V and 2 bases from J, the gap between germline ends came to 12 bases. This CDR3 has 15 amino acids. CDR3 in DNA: TGTGCCAGCAGCCCCAATAGACCAAACACCGGGGAGCTGTTTTTT. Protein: CASSPNRPNTGELFF. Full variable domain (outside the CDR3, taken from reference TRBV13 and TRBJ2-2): AAGVIQSPRHLIKEKRETATLKCYPIPRHDTVYWYQQGPGQDPQFLISFYEKMQSDKGSIPDRFSAQQFSDYHSELNMSSLELGDSALYFCASSPNRPNTGELFFGEGSRLTVL.

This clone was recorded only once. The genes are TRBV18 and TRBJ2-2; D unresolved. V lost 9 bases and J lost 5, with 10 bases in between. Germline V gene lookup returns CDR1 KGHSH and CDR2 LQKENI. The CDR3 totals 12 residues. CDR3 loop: CARRAETGELFF. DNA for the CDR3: TGTGCCAGAAGGGCTGAGACCGGGGAGCTGTTTTTT.

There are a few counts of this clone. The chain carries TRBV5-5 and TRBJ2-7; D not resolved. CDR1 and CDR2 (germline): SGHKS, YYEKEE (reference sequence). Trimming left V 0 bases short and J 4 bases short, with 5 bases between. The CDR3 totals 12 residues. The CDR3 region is CASSLEGYEQYF. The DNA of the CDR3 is TGTGCCAGCAGCTTGGAAGGGTACGAGCAGTACTTC.

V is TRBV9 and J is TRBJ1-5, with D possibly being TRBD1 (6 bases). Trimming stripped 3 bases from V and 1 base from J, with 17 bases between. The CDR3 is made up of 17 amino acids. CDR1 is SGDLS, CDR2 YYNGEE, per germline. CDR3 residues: CASSALRGRFSNQPQHF. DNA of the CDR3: TGTGCCAGCAGCGCCCTGAGGGGGAGGTTCAGCAATCAGCCCCAGCATTTT.

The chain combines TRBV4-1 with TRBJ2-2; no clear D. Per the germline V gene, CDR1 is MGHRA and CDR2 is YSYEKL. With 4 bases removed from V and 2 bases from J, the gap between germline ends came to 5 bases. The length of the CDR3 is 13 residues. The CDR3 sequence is CASSRSNTGELFF. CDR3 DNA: TGCGCCAGCAGCCGGAGCAACACCGGGGAGCTGTTTTTT.

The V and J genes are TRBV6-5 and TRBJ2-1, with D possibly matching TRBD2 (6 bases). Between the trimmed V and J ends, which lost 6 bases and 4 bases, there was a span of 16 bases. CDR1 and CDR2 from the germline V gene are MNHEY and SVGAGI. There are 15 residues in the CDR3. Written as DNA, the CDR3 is TGTGCCAGCAGCTCCGCGTTGGACTATTACAATGAGCAGTTCTTC. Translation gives CASSSALDYYNEQFF.

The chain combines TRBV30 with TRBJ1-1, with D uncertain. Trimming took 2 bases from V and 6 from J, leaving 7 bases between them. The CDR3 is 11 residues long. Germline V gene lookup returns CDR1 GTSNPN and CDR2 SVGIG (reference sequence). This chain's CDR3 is CAWSFTAEAFF. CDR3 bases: TGTGCCTGGAGTTTCACTGCTGAAGCTTTCTTT.

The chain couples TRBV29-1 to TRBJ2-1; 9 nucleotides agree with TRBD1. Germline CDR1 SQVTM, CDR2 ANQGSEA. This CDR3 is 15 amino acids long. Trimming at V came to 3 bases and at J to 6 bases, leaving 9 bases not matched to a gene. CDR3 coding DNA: TGCAGCGTTGACGGTACAGGGGGCTGGAGCAATGAGCAGTTCTTC. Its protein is CSVDGTGGWSNEQFF.

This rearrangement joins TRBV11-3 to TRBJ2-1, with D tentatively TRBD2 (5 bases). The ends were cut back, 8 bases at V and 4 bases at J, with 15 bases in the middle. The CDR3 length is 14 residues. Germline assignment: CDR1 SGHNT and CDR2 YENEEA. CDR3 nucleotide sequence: TGTGCCAGCGGACTTCTAGGTCCGTACAATGAGCAGTTCTTC. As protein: CASGLLGPYNEQFF.

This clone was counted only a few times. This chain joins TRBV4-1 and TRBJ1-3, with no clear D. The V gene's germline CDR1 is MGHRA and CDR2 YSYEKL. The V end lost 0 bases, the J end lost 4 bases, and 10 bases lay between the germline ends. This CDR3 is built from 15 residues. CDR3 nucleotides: TGCGCCAGCAGCCAAGATCTTACCCCCGGAAACACCATATATTTT. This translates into CASSQDLTPGNTIYF.

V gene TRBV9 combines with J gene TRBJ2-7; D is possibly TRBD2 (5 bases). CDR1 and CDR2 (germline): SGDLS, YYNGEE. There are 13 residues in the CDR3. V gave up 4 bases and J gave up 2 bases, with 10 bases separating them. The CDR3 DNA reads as TGTGCCAGCAGCCCCGGGATGACCTACGAGCAGTACTTC. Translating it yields CASSPGMTYEQYF.

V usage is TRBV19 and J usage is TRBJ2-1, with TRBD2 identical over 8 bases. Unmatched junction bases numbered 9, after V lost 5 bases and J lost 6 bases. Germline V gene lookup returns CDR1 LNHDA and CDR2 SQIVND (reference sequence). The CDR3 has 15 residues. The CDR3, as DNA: TGTGCCAGTAGTGGTGCAAGCGGGAGAGGCAATGAGCAGTTCTTC. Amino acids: CASSGASGRGNEQFF.

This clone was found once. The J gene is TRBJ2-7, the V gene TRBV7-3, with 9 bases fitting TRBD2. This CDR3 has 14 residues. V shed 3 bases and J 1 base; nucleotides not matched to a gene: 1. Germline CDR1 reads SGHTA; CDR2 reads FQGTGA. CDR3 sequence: CASSLREGSYEQYF. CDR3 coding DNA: TGTGCCAGCAGCTTGCGGGAGGGGTCCTACGAGCAGTACTTC.

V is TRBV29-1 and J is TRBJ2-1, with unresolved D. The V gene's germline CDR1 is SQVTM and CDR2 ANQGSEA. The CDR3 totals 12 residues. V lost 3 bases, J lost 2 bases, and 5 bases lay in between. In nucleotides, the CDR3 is TGCAGCGTTGACCCCACCTACAATGAGCAGTTCTTC. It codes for CSVDPTYNEQFF.

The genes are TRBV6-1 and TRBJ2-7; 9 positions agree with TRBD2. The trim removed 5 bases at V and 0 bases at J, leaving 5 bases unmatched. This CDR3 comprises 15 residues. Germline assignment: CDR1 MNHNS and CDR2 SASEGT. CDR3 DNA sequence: TGTGCCAGCAGTCGGCTAGCGGGACCCTCCTACGAGCAGTACTTC. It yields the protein CASSRLAGPSYEQYF.

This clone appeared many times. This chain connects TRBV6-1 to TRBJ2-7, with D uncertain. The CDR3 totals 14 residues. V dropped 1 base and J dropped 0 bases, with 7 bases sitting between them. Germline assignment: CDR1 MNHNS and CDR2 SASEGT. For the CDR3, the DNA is TGTGCCAGCAGTGAAGTGAACGGCTCCTACGAGCAGTACTTC. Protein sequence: CASSEVNGSYEQYF.

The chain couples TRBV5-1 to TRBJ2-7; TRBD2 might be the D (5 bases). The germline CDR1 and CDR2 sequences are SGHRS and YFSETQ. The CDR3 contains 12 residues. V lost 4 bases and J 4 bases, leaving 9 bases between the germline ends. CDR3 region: CASSPSGYEQYF. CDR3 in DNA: TGCGCCAGCAGCCCCAGCGGTTACGAGCAGTACTTC.

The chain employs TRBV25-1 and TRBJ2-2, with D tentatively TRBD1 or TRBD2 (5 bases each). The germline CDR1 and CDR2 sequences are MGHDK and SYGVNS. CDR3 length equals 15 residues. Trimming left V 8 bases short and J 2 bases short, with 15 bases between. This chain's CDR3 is CASPHPGRNTGELFF. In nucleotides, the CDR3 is TGTGCCAGCCCGCACCCGGGACGAAACACCGGGGAGCTGTTTTTT. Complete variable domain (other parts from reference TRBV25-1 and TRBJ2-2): EADIYQTPRYLVIGTGKKITLECSQTMGHDKMYWYQQDPGMELHLIHYSYGVNSTEKGDLSSESTVSRIRTEHFPLTLESARPSHTSQYLCASPHPGRNTGELFFGEGSRLTVL.

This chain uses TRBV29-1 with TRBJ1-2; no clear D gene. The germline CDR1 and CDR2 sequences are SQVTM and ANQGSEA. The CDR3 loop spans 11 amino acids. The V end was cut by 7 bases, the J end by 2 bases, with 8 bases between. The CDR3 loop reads CSGAENYGYTF. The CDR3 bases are TGCAGCGGGGCAGAGAACTATGGCTACACCTTC.

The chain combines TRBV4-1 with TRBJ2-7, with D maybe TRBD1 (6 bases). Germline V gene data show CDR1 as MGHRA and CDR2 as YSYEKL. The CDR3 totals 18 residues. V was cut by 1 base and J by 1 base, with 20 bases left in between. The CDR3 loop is CASSQVATGYRDSYEQYF. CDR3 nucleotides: TGCGCCAGCAGCCAAGTCGCAACCGGATACAGGGATTCCTACGAGCAGTACTTC.